The TCR beta chain under discussion was sequenced for a study of T-cell reconstitution after alpha-beta-depleted transplantation in children. Overall study results and limits: T-cell counts and diversity at one year following transplant were attributed mainly to newly produced T cells. Certain patients had high TCRbeta diversity at day 60, and it came from recipient T cells and thymic progenitors that survived. The study reportedly traced alpha-beta T cells about two months after transplant to several hundred expanded graft clones.

Unique molecular identifiers featured in how the TCRbeta library was prepared. TCRdb processed the PCR reads anew with MiXCR; each CDR3 protein has one entry. The sample holds about 90,000 distinct CDR3 sequences; around a sixth are singletons and the top ten take roughly a fifth. About this clonotype itself: Its antigen is still unknown.

CDR3 length: 17 residues. CDR1 is MNHEY, CDR2 SMNVEV, per germline (reference sequence). J lost 2 bases, V lost 6 bases, and 15 bases had no gene match. Sequenced here: PBMCs, mostly from graft donor cells, sampled 180 days after TCRalphabeta/CD19-depleted stem cell transplant. The V gene is TRBV27, the J gene TRBJ2-5, with 7 bases aligning to TRBD2. The receptor was isolated from a male patient between 2 and 10 years old who had a stem cell transplant for acute lymphoblastic leukemia, so the T cells may come from the graft donor. CDR3 in DNA: TGTGCCAGCAGCCCCTCGGGAGGACAAGGAAATCAAGAGACCCAGTACTTC. Its translation is CASSPSGGQGNQETQYF.